One sample yielded the 12 T cell receptor beta chains listed below, sequenced in a study of T-cell reconstitution after alpha-beta-depleted transplantation in children. Preparation of the TCRbeta library involved a method that used unique molecular identifiers. TCRdb redid the calling of the PCR reads with MiXCR, one entry per CDR3 protein. Here the sample spans 700,000 to 950,000 distinct CDR3 sequences, 16% being singletons. This specimen was PBMCs, mostly from graft donor cells, taken 360 days after TCRalphabeta/CD19-depleted stem cell transplant. The source is a male patient under 18 who had a stem cell transplant for acute lymphoblastic leukemia, so the T cells may come from the graft donor.

This clonotype showed up just a few times. V and J are TRBV7-9 and TRBJ2-5, with 7 bases that match TRBD1. The CDR3 runs 16 residues. V trimming: 2 bases; J trimming: 4 bases; junction bases outside the gene matches: 10. Germline V lookup: CDR1 SEHNR, CDR2 FQNEAQ (reference sequence). The CDR3 coding sequence is TGTGCCAGCAGCTTATTAGAAGTAGGGGACAGAGAGACCCAGTACTTC. It encodes CASSLLEVGDRETQYF. Full variable domain (missing parts from reference TRBV7-9 and TRBJ2-5): DTGVSQNPRHKITKRGQNVTFRCDPISEHNRLYWYRQTLGQGPEFLTYFQNEAQLEKSRLLSDRFSAERPKGSFSTLEIQRTEQGDSAMYLCASSLLEVGDRETQYFGPGTRLLVL.

The chain uses TRBV6-5 and TRBJ2-7, with TRBD1 matching over 7 bases. The CDR3 covers 15 residues. Germline lookup yields CDR1 MNHEY and CDR2 SVGAGI. V lost 4 bases and J lost 4; bases outside the gene matches: 10. The CDR3 DNA reads TGTGCCAGCAGTTTCTACCGGGACAGTGGGTACGAGCAGTACTTC. As protein: CASSFYRDSGYEQYF.

This clonotype was seen many times. The V gene is TRBV7-9, the J gene TRBJ2-7, with D perhaps TRBD2 (5 bases). Germline V lookup: CDR1 SEHNR, CDR2 FQNEAQ (reference sequence). This CDR3 is 11 amino acids long. The V and J ends lost 5 bases and 7 bases respectively, with 9 bases between them. Written as DNA, the CDR3 is TGTGCCAGCAGCCCCCGGGGTGAGCAGTACTTC. Translating it yields CASSPRGEQYF.

This clonotype showed up just a few times. This chain joins TRBV5-1 and TRBJ2-3, with D hard to call. Germline V lookup: CDR1 SGHRS, CDR2 YFSETQ. V shed 6 bases and J shed 6 bases, with 8 bases lying between them. The CDR3 is made up of 11 amino acids. The CDR3 is CASNPGDTQYF. The DNA for the CDR3 is TGCGCCAGCAACCCCGGGGATACGCAGTATTTT.

This clonotype was counted only a few times. The chain has TRBV5-6 and TRBJ2-2, with 7 bases matching TRBD1. CDR1 is SGHDT and CDR2 is YYEEEE in the germline V gene. The CDR3 runs 13 residues. V was clipped by 4 bases and J by 6 bases; unmatched bases: 3. The CDR3 is CASSHGTAGELFF. CDR3 DNA sequence: TGTGCCAGCAGCCACGGGACAGCCGGGGAGCTGTTTTTT.

The chain links TRBV5-1 to TRBJ2-3; D not certain. Trimming stripped 0 bases from V and 0 bases from J, with 11 bases between. CDR3 length: 16 amino acids. Per the germline V gene, CDR1 is SGHRS and CDR2 is YFSETQ. CDR3 residues: CASSLAVGTSTDTQYF. The DNA of the CDR3 is TGCGCCAGCAGCTTGGCCGTGGGAACTAGCACAGATACGCAGTATTTT.

This clonotype showed up just a few times. The CDR3 sequence is CASSYKTGPLAVQETQYF. The CDR3 DNA reads TGCGCCAGCAGCTATAAGACAGGGCCGCTAGCGGTACAAGAGACCCAGTACTTC. V is TRBV5-1 and J is TRBJ2-5, with D tentatively TRBD1 or TRBD2 (7 bases each). The CDR3 runs to 18 residues. Germline CDR1 is SGHRS and CDR2 is YFSETQ. Trimming took off 3 bases at V and 2 bases at J, with 23 bases between the two ends. Based on the CDR3 plus reference TRBV5-1 and TRBJ2-5, the full variable domain is KAGVTQTPRYLIKTRGQQVTLSCSPISGHRSVSWYQQTPGQGLQFLFEYFSETQRNKGNFPGRFSGRQFSNSRSEMNVSTLELGDSALYLCASSYKTGPLAVQETQYFGPGTRLLVL.

This clonotype was found a few times. V usage is TRBV7-9 and J usage is TRBJ1-1; 9 nucleotides match TRBD1. This CDR3 has 16 amino acids. Trimming removed 3 bases from V and 8 bases from J; junction bases left unmatched: 13. The germline V gene encodes CDR1 SEHNR and CDR2 FQNEAQ (reference sequence). In nucleotides, the CDR3 is TGTGCCAGCAGCTTGGGACAGGGACCCACAGTCGTCGAAGCTTTCTTT. This sequence encodes CASSLGQGPTVVEAFF.

The chain joins TRBV5-1 to TRBJ2-4; TRBD2 matches at 7 bases. The CDR3 extends over 18 amino acids. The V gene end was trimmed by 0 bases and the J gene end by 0 bases; junction bases not matched to a gene: 9. Germline CDR1 SGHRS, CDR2 YFSETQ. DNA for the CDR3: TGCGCCAGCAGCTTGGAGACTAGCAGTTTTCTAGCCAAAAACATTCAGTACTTC. This gives the protein CASSLETSSFLAKNIQYF. The full variable domain, its missing parts supplied by reference TRBV5-1 and TRBJ2-4, is KAGVTQTPRYLIKTRGQQVTLSCSPISGHRSVSWYQQTPGQGLQFLFEYFSETQRNKGNFPGRFSGRQFSNSRSEMNVSTLELGDSALYLCASSLETSSFLAKNIQYFGAGTRLSVL.

The V call is TRBV18, the J call TRBJ2-7; D possibly corresponds to TRBD2 (5 bases). The germline V gene encodes CDR1 KGHSH and CDR2 LQKENI. CDR3 length equals 14 residues. V was cut by 0 bases and J by 6 bases, with 12 bases left in between. The CDR3 DNA sequence: TGTGCCAGCTCACCACCGAACGGGAATGTCGAGCAGTACTTC. It specifies CASSPPNGNVEQYF.

This clonotype was observed a handful of times. CDR3 sequence reads: CASSLYGSGRNEQFF. DNA of the CDR3: TGTGCCAGCAGCTTATACGGGAGTGGTCGTAATGAGCAGTTCTTC. This chain links TRBV7-9 with TRBJ2-1; TRBD2 might be the D (6 bases). Germline V lookup: CDR1 SEHNR, CDR2 FQNEAQ (reference sequence). This CDR3 has 15 residues. Deletions cut 2 bases from V and 7 bases from J, with 15 bases between.

This chain joins TRBV15 and TRBJ1-2; 10 bases are a match to TRBD1. There are 12 residues in the CDR3. V shed 4 bases and J 8 bases; nucleotides not matched to a gene: 1. The V gene's germline CDR1 is LNHNV and CDR2 YYDKDF (reference sequence). CDR3: CATSKTGGGYTF. CDR3 coding DNA: TGTGCCACCAGCAAGACAGGGGGCGGCTACACCTTC.